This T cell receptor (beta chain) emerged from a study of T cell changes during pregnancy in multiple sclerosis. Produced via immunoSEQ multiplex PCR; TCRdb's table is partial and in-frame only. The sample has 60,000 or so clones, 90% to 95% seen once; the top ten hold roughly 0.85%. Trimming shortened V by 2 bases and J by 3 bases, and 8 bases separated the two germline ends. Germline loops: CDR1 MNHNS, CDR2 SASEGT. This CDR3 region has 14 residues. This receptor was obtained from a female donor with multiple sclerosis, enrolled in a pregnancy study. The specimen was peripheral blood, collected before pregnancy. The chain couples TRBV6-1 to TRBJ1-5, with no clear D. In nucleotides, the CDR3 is TGTGCCAGCAGTGAAAACCCGGTCAATCAGCCCCAGCATTTT. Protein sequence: CASSENPVNQPQHF.